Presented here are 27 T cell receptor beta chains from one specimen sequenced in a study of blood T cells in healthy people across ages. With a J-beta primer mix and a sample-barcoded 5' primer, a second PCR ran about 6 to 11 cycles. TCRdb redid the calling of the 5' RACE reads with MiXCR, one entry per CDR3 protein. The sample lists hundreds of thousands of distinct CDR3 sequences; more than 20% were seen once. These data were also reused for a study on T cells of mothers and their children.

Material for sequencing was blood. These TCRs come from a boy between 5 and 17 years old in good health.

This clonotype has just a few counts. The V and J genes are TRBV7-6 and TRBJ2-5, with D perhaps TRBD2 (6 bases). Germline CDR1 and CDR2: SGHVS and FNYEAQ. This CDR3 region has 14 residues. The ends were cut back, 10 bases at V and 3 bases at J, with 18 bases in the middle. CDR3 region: CAIRDRGKKETQYF. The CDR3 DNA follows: TGTGCCATCCGTGATCGGGGGAAGAAAGAGACCCAGTACTTC.

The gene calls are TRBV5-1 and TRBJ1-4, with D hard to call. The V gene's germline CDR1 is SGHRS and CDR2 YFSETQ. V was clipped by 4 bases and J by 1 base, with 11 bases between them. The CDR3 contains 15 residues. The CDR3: CASSPLEGTNEKLFF. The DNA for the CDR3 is TGCGCCAGCAGCCCCCTCGAGGGAACTAATGAAAAACTGTTTTTT.

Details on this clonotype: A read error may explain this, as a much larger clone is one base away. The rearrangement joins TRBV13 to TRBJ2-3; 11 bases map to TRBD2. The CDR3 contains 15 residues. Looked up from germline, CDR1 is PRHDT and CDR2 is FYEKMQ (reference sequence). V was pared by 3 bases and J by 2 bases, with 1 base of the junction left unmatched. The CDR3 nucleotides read TGTGCCAGCAGCTTTAGCGGGGGGGCCACAGATACGCAGTATTTT. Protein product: CASSFSGGATDTQYF.

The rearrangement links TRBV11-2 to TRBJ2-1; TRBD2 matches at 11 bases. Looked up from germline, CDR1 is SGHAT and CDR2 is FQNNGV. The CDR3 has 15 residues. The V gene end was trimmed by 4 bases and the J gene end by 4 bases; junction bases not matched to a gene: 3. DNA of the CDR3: TGTGCCAGCAGCTCGACTAGCGGGAAGTACAATGAGCAGTTCTTC. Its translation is CASSSTSGKYNEQFF.

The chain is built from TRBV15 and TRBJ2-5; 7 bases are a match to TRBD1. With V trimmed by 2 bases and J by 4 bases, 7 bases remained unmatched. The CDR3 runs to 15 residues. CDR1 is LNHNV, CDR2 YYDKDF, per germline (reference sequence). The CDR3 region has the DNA TGTGCCACCAGCAGAACTCCTTCAGGGGGAGAGACCCAGTACTTC. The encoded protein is CATSRTPSGGETQYF.

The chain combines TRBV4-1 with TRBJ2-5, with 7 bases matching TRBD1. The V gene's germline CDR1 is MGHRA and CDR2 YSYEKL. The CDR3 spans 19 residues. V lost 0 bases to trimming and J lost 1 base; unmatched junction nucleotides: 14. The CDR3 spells CASSQETVPGQWGQETQYF. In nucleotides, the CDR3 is TGCGCCAGCAGCCAAGAGACGGTTCCGGGACAGTGGGGCCAAGAGACCCAGTACTTC.

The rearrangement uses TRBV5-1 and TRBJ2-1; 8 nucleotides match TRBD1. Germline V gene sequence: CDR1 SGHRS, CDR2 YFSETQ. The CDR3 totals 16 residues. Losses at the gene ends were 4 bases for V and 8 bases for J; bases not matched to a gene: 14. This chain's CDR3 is CASSAELAGGLYEQFF. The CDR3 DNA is TGCGCCAGCAGCGCCGAGCTCGCAGGGGGCCTCTATGAGCAGTTCTTC.

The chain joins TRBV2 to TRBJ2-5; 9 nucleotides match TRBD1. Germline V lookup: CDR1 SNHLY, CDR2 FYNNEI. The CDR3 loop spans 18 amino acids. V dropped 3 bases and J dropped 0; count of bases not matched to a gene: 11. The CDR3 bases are TGTGCCAGCAGTGAGGGCGGGACAGGGTCGTTGCACCAAGAGACCCAGTACTTC. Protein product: CASSEGGTGSLHQETQYF.

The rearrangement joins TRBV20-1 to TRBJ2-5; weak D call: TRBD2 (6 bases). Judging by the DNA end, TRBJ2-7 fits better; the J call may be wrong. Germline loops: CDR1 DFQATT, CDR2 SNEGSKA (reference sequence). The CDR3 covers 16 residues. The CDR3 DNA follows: TGCAGTGCCCGCGATCTAGCGTCAAGTGCAGGGTACGAGCAGTACTTC. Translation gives CSARDLASSAGYEQYF.

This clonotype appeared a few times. The CDR3 reads CASSLTGLLEQYF. CDR3 DNA: TGTGCCAGCAGCCTCACTGGACTCCTCGAGCAGTACTTC. The chain couples TRBV6-5 to TRBJ2-7, with TRBD2 as a possible D gene (5 bases). V was pared by 6 bases and J by 6 bases, with 15 bases between. Per the germline V gene, CDR1 is MNHEY and CDR2 is SVGAGI. CDR3 length: 13 residues.

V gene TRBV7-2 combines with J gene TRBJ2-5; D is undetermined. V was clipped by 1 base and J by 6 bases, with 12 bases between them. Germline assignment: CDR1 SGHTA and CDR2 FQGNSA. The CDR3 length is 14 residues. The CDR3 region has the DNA TGTGCCAGCAGCTTAGGTGGGTCGGAGAAGACCCAGTACTTC. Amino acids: CASSLGGSEKTQYF.

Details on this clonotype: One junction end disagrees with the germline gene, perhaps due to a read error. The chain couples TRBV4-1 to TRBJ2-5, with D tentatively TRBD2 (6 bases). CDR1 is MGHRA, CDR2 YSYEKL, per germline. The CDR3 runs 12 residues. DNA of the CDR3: TGCGCCAGCAGCCAAGATGGAGGGACTCAAGATTTC. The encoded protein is CASSQDGGTQDF.

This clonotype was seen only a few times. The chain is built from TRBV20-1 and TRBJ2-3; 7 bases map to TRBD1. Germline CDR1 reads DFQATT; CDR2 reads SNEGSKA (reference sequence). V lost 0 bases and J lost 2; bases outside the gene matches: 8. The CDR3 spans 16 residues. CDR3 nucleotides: TGCAGTGCTAGAGATGGGGACAGAGGGGACACAGATACGCAGTATTTT. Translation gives CSARDGDRGDTDTQYF.

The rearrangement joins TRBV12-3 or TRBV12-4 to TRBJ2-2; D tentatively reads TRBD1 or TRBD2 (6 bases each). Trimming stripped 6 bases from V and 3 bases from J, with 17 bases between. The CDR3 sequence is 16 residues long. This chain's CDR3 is CASSTSGAAHTGELFF. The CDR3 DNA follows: TGTGCCAGCAGCACCTCGGGGGCAGCGCACACCGGGGAGCTGTTTTTT.

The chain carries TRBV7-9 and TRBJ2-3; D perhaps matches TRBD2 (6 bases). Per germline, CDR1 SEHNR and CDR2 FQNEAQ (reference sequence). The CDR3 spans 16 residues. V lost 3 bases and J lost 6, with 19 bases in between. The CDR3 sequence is CASSLGPAGNGDTQYF. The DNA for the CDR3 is TGTGCCAGCAGCTTGGGCCCCGCGGGAAACGGGGATACGCAGTATTTT.

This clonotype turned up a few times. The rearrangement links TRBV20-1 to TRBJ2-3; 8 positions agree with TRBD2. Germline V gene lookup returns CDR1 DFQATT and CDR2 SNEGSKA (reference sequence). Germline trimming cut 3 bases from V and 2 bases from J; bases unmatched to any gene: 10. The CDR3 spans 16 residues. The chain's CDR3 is CSASLAGTRTTDTQYF. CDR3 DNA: TGCAGTGCTAGCCTGGCCGGGACTAGGACCACAGATACGCAGTATTTT.

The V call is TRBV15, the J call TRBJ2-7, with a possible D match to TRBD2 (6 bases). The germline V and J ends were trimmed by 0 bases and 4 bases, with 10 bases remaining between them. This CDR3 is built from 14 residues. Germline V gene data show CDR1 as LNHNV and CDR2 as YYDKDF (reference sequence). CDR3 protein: CATSRDRRGYEQYF. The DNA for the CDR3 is TGTGCCACCAGCAGAGATAGGCGGGGATACGAGCAGTACTTC.

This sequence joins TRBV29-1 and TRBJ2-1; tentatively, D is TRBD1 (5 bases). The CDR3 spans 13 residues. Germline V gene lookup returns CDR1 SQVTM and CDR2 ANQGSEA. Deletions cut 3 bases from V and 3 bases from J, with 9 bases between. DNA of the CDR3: TGCAGCGTTGATGGACACGACTACAATGAGCAGTTCTTC. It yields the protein CSVDGHDYNEQFF.

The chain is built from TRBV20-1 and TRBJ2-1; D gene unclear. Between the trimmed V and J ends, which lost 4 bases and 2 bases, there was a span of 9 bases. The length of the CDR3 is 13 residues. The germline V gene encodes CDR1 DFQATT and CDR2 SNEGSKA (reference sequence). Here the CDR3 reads CSAMSSAYNEQFF. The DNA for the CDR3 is TGCAGTGCTATGTCCTCGGCCTACAATGAGCAGTTCTTC.

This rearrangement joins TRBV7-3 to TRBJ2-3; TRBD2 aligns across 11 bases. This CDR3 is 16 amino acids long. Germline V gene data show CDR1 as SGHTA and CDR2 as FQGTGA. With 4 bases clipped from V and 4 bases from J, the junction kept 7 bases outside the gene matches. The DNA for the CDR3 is TGTGCCAGCAGCTCCCTTAGCGGGGGGGCCCCAGATACGCAGTATTTT. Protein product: CASSSLSGGAPDTQYF.

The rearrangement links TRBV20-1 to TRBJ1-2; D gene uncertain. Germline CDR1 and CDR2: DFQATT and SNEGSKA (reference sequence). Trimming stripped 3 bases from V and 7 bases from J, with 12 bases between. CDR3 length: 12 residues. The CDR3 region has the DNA TGCAGTGCTAGTAAAGGGTTGGGTGGCTACACCTTC. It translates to CSASKGLGGYTF.

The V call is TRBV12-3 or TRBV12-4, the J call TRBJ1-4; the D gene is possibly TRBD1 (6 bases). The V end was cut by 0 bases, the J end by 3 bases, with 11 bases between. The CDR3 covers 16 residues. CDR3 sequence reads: CASSLAGGRANEKLFF. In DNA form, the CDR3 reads TGTGCCAGCAGTTTAGCTGGGGGCCGGGCTAATGAAAAACTGTTTTTT.

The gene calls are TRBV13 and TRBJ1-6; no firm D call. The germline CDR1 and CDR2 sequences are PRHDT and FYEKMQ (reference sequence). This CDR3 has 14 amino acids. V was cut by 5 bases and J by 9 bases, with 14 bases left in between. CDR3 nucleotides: TGTGCCAGCAGCCCCGGGCAGGTCGTTTCACCCCTCCACTTT. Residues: CASSPGQVVSPLHF.

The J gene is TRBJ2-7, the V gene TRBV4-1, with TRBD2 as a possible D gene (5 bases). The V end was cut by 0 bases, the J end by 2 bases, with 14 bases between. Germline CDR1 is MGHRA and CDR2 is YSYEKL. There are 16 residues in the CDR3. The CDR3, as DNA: TGCGCCAGCAGCCAAGATCGGGGTAGCGTTACCTACGAGCAGTACTTC. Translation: CASSQDRGSVTYEQYF.

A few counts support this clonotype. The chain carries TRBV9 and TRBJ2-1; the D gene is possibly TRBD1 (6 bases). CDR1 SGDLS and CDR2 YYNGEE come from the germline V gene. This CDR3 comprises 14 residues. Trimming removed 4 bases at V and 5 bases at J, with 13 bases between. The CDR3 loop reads CASSRRGGDNEQFF. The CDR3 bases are TGTGCCAGCAGCCGCCGAGGGGGAGACAATGAGCAGTTCTTC.

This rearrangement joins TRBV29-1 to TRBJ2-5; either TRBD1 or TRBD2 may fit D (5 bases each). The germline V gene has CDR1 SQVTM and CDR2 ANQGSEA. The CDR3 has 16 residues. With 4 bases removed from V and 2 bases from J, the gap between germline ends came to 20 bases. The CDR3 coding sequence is TGCAGCGTTGGGGCCCTCGGGACCGCAGGGCAAGAGACCCAGTACTTC. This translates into CSVGALGTAGQETQYF.

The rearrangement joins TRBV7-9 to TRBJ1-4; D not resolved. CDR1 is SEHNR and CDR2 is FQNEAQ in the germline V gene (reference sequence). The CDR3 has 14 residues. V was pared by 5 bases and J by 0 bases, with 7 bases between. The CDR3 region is CASSMTATNEKLFF. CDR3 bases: TGTGCCAGCAGCATGACCGCAACTAATGAAAAACTGTTTTTT.